Listed here is a single T cell receptor beta chain. CDR3 length: 16 residues. V gave up 1 base and J gave up 0 bases, with 15 bases separating them. The germline V gene encodes CDR1 DFQATT and CDR2 SNEGSKA (reference sequence). This specimen belongs to a study of CD8 T cells in Susac syndrome. Random hexamers primed reverse transcription of about 0.45 to 1 ug RNA. TCRdb passed the immunoSEQ multiplex PCR reads through MiXCR, listing each CDR3 protein once. Of about 210,000 distinct CDR3 sequences in the sample, about 95% are singletons; the top ten hold 0.095%. The source material was CD4+ T cells from PBMCs. This TCR was sampled from a human donor with multiple sclerosis. The chain joins TRBV20-1 to TRBJ1-1; D is perhaps TRBD1 (6 bases). The CDR3 protein is CSARGRPHRVNTEAFF. CDR3 in DNA: TGCAGTGCTAGAGGTCGGCCGCACAGGGTGAACACTGAAGCTTTCTTT.